This T cell receptor (beta chain) was documented in a study of beta chain features in type 1 diabetes. Regarding the study as a whole: cDNA-based sequencing might over-represent cells highly expressing TCR.

Germline CDR1 is SGHRS and CDR2 is YFSETQ. V shed 7 bases and J 0 bases; nucleotides not matched to a gene: 8. The CDR3 covers 17 residues. Expressed TCRB transcripts were sequenced, since all the RNA that had been isolated was reverse transcribed. Measured with immunoSEQ multiplex PCR; TCRdb has only the in-frame clones, and not every one. The profile shows 350,000 to 450,000 clones, roughly 16% of them singletons. Worth noting for this clone: What it recognizes is unknown.

The receptor's source is a woman between 18 and 29 years old in good health. The gene calls are TRBV5-1 and TRBJ2-4; 12 nucleotides agree with TRBD1. Sequencing input: naive CD4+ T cells from blood. In DNA, the CDR3 is TGCGCCAGCCGACAGGGACAGGGGGCCCTAGCCAAAAACATTCAGTACTTC. This codes for CASRQGQGALAKNIQYF. Together with reference TRBV5-1 and TRBJ2-4, the CDR3 gives the full variable domain: KAGVTQTPRYLIKTRGQQVTLSCSPISGHRSVSWYQQTPGQGLQFLFEYFSETQRNKGNFPGRFSGRQFSNSRSEMNVSTLELGDSALYLCASRQGQGALAKNIQYFGAGTRLSVL.